A single T cell receptor (beta chain) is shown here with its context. Its target is unknown. V shed 5 bases and J 9 bases; nucleotides not matched to a gene: 14. The CDR3 extends over 16 amino acids. CDR1 is SGHAT, CDR2 FQDESV, per germline (reference sequence). These data are taken from a study of PD-1 blockade in mismatch repair-deficient tumors. Findings of the study overall: Tumor-resident clones, often undetectable pretreatment in blood, expanded then contracted after pembrolizumab.

Mismatch repair deficiency was confirmed in all patients, by PCR or immunohistochemistry. TCRs were sequenced from three patients responding to pembrolizumab. Data came from immunoSEQ multiplex PCR; TCRdb stores just in-frame clones and leaves some out. The data contain around 40,000 clones, 70% to 90% of them singletons. This sequence was found in an adult with mismatch repair-deficient cancer. The sample was peripheral blood, taken roughly 76 weeks after starting pembrolizumab. The chain is built from TRBV11-1 and TRBJ2-7, with TRBD2 identical over 12 bases. CDR3 in amino acids: CASSVKERLAGVVQYF. The CDR3, as DNA: TGTGCCAGCAGCGTAAAAGAGAGACTAGCGGGAGTGGTGCAGTACTTC.